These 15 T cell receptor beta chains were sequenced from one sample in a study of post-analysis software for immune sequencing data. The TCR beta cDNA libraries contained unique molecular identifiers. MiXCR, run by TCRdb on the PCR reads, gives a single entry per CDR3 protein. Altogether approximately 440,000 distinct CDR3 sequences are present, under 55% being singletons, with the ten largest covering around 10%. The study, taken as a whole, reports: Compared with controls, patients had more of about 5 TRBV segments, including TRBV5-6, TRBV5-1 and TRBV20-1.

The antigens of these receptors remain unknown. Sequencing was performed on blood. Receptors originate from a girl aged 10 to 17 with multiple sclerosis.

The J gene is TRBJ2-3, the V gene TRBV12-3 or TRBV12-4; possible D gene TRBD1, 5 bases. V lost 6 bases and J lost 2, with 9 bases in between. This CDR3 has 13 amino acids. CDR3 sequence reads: CASRGRNTDTQYF. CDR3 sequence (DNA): TGTGCCAGCAGGGGGCGTAACACAGATACGCAGTATTTT.

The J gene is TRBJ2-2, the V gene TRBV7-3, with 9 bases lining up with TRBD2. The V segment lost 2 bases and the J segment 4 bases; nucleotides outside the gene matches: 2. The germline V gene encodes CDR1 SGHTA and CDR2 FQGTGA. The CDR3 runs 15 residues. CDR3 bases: TGTGCCAGCAGCTTATCAGCGGGAGGCACCGGGGAGCTGTTTTTT. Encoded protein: CASSLSAGGTGELFF.

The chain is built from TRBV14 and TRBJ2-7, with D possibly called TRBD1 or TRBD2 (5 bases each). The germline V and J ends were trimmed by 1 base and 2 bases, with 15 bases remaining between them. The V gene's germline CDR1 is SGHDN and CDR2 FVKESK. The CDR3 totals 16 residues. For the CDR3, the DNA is TGTGCCAGCAGCCAAGGAACGGGGACCATACCCTACGAGCAGTACTTC. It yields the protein CASSQGTGTIPYEQYF.

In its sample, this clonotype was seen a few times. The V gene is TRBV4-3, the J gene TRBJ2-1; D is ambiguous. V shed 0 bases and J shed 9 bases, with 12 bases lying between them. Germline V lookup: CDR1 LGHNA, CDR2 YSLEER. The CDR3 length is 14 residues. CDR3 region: CASSQDGVWGEQFF. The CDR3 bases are TGCGCCAGCAGCCAAGATGGAGTTTGGGGTGAGCAGTTCTTC.

In nucleotides, the CDR3 is TGCGCCAGCAGCCCGGGACTAGGTGCAGATACGCAGTATTTT. Protein product: CASSPGLGADTQYF. The V and J genes are TRBV4-1 and TRBJ2-3; 8 bases align to TRBD2. CDR1 and CDR2 from the germline V gene are MGHRA and YSYEKL. V gave up 4 bases and J gave up 4 bases; unmatched junction bases: 4. The CDR3 runs to 14 residues.

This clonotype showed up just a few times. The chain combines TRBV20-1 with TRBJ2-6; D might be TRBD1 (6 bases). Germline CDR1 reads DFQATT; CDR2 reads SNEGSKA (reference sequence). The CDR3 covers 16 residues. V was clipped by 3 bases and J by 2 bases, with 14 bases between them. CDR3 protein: CSARGQGLTGANVLTF. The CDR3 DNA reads TGCAGTGCTAGGGGGCAGGGGCTAACTGGGGCCAACGTCCTGACTTTC.

The CDR3 DNA reads as TGTGCCAGCAGTTACTCGAAGGGAGCCAAAAACATTCAGTACTTC. Its translation: CASSYSKGAKNIQYF. The chain joins TRBV6-5 to TRBJ2-4, with unresolved D. The CDR3 length is 15 residues. Germline values: CDR1 MNHEY, CDR2 SVGAGI. V dropped 0 bases and J dropped 0 bases, with 6 bases sitting between them.

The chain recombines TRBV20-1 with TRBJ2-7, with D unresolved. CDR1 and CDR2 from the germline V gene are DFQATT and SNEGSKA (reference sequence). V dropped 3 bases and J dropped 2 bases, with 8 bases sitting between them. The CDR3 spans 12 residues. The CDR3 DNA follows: TGCAGTGCTAGCAAGGGAACCTACGAGCAGTACTTC. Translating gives CSASKGTYEQYF.

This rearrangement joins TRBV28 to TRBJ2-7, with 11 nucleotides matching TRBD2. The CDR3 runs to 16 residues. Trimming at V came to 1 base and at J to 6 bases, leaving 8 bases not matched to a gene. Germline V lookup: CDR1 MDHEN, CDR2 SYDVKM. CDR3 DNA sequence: TGTGCCAGCAGTTTATCCCAACTAGCGGGAGCCCCCGAGCAGTACTTC. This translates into CASSLSQLAGAPEQYF.

The CDR3 region is CASSDSPDNSYNEQFF. CDR3 nucleotide sequence: TGTGCCAGCAGTGACTCCCCCGACAACTCCTACAATGAGCAGTTCTTC. J is TRBJ2-1 and V is TRBV6-4; D gene uncertain. V was shortened by 0 bases and J by 0 bases, with 9 bases between the two germline ends. The germline CDR1 and CDR2 sequences are MRHNA and SNTAGT. This CDR3 spans 16 amino acids.

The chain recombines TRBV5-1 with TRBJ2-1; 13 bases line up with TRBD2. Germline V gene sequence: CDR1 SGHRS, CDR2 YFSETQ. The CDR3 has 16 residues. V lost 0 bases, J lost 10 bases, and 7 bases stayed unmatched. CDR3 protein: CASSLAGTSGIYEQFF. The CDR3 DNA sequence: TGCGCCAGCAGCTTGGCCGGGACTAGCGGGATTTACGAGCAGTTCTTC.

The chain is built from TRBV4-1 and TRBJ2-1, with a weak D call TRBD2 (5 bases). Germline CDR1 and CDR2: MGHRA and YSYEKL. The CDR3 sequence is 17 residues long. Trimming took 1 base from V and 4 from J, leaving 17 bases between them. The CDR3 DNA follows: TGCGCCAGCAGCCAAGTGGACCCTGCCGGGAAATACAATGAGCAGTTCTTC. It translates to CASSQVDPAGKYNEQFF.

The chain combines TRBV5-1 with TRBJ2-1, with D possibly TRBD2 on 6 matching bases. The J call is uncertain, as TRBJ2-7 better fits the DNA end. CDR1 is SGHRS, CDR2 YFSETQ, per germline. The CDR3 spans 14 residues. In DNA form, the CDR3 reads TGCGCCAGCAGCTGGGACTCTTCGTACAATGAGCAGTACTTC. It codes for CASSWDSSYNEQYF.

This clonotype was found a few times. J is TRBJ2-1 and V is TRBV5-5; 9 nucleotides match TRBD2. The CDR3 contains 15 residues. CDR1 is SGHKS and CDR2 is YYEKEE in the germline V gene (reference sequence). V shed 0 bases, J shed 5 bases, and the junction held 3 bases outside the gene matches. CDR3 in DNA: TGTGCCAGCAGCTTGGGCGGGAGGGCGGACAATGAGCAGTTCTTC. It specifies CASSLGGRADNEQFF.

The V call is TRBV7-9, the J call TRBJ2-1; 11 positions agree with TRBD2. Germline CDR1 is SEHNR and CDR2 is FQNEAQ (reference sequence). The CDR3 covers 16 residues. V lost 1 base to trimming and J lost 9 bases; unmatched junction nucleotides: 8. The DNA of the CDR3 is TGTGCCAGCAGCTTAGGTCTAGCGGGAGGCGTGGGTGAGCAGTTCTTC. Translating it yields CASSLGLAGGVGEQFF.